This record covers a single T cell receptor (beta chain). The sample is drawn from a study of identical twins. TCRdb re-analysed the 5' RACE reads in MiXCR, keeping a single row per CDR3 protein. The repertoire holds about 450,000 distinct CDR3 sequences, with under 20% as singletons. From germline, CDR1 is DFQATT and CDR2 SNEGSKA (reference sequence). The junction had 13 bases not matched to a gene; V was cut back by 0 bases and J by 4 bases. The CDR3 is 17 residues long. This sequence originates from a man aged 50 or older in good health. The V call is TRBV20-1, the J call TRBJ2-5; 8 bases fit TRBD2. Material for sequencing was naive T cells sorted from blood. CDR3 DNA sequence: TGCAGTGCTAGAGACTACCGGGGACTAGTAGAGCCAGAGACCCAGTACTTC. Its translation: CSARDYRGLVEPETQYF.